This T cell receptor (beta chain) comes out of a study of blood T cells in healthy people across ages. This CDR3 has 16 residues. Germline V gene sequence: CDR1 SQVTM, CDR2 ANQGSEA. The V end lost 5 bases, the J end lost 0 bases, and 18 bases lay between the germline ends. The authors ran a second PCR of about 6 to 11 cycles using a sample-barcoded 5' primer and a J-beta primer mix. TCRdb processed the 5' RACE reads anew with MiXCR; each CDR3 protein has one entry. The sample shows some 860,000 distinct CDR3 sequences, more than 50% of them seen only once. This chain uses TRBV29-1 with TRBJ2-3; D is perhaps TRBD2 (6 bases). The receptor was derived from a man in his forties or fifties in good health. Sequences were obtained from blood. The CDR3 here is CSVTRWRGESTDTQYF. The CDR3 region has the DNA TGCAGCGTTACCCGATGGCGCGGGGAGAGCACAGATACGCAGTATTTT.